Each of the 18 T cell receptor beta chains below was sequenced from the same sample in a study of cytotoxic CD8 clonotypes in ibrutinib-treated CLL. Some clones are missing from TCRdb's copy, which holds only in-frame ones; the method was immunoSEQ multiplex PCR. In the table there are about 130,000 clones, 76% of which are singletons. The sample here was PBMCs, taken after 24 months of ibrutinib treatment. The receptor source for this set is a human donor with chronic lymphocytic leukemia.

The CDR3 region has the DNA TGTGCCAGCAACCCACCCGGGACAGGCTATGGCTACACCTTC. Protein: CASNPPGTGYGYTF. This chain links TRBV7-9 with TRBJ1-2; 8 bases fit TRBD1. The CDR3 spans 14 residues. The germline V gene encodes CDR1 SEHNR and CDR2 FQNEAQ (reference sequence). J lost 4 bases, V lost 7 bases, and 8 bases had no gene match.

The chain recombines TRBV18 with TRBJ1-5; the match to TRBD1 covers 10 bases. This CDR3 contains 14 residues. Losses at the gene ends were 3 bases for V and 7 bases for J; bases not matched to a gene: 3. CDR1 and CDR2 (germline): KGHSH, LQKENI. CDR3 nucleotides: TGTGCCAGCTCACCTGGACAGGGGGGCCAGCCCCAGCATTTT. Encoded protein: CASSPGQGGQPQHF. Looking up the rest from reference TRBV18 and TRBJ1-5 gives the full variable domain: NAGVMQNPRHLVRRRGQEARLRCSPMKGHSHVYWYRQLPEEGLKFMVYLQKENIIDESGMPKERFSAEFPKEGPSILRIQQVVRGDSAAYFCASSPGQGGQPQHFGDGTRLSIL.

V is TRBV6-5 and J is TRBJ2-7, with D unclear. The V end was cut by 5 bases, the J end by 2 bases, with 10 bases between. The CDR3 is made up of 13 amino acids. From germline, CDR1 is MNHEY and CDR2 SVGAGI. The CDR3: CASSKLGPYEQYF. CDR3 sequence (DNA): TGTGCCAGCAGTAAGCTAGGTCCCTACGAGCAGTACTTC.

The J gene is TRBJ2-7, the V gene TRBV28; D remains unclear. The germline V gene encodes CDR1 MDHEN and CDR2 SYDVKM. Trimming shortened V by 3 bases and J by 0 bases, and 12 bases separated the two germline ends. The CDR3 loop spans 15 amino acids. The CDR3 DNA reads TGTGCCAGCAGTTTCCGGGCAGGTTACTCCTACGAGCAGTACTTC. Its translation is CASSFRAGYSYEQYF.

The genes are TRBV6-4 and TRBJ2-3; D may be TRBD2 (6 bases). Germline CDR1 is MRHNA and CDR2 is SNTAGT. V lost 3 bases to trimming and J lost 4 bases, with 8 bases between them. This CDR3 comprises 13 residues. CDR3 nucleotides: TGTGCCAGCAGTGAGGGGGAGGCAGATACGCAGTATTTT. Translated: CASSEGEADTQYF.

This clone was counted between two and nine times. V and J are TRBV7-9 and TRBJ2-7, with TRBD2 as a possible D gene (5 bases). This CDR3 is 13 amino acids long. Germline V gives CDR1 SEHNR, CDR2 FQNEAQ (reference sequence). Trimming removed 5 bases at V and 2 bases at J, with 10 bases between. The CDR3 here is CASSPEAAYEQYF. In DNA form, the CDR3 reads TGTGCCAGCAGCCCCGAAGCGGCCTACGAGCAGTACTTC.

This chain joins TRBV7-8 and TRBJ2-7, with unresolved D. The CDR3 extends over 13 amino acids. CDR1 and CDR2 (germline): SGHVS, FQNEAQ. With 1 base removed from V and 12 bases from J, the gap between germline ends came to 16 bases. This CDR3 is CASSLGPGGLPYF. Written as DNA, the CDR3 is TGTGCCAGCAGCTTAGGGCCTGGCGGCCTCCCGTACTTC.

The CDR3 DNA is TGTGCCAGCAGCTTTCTCATTGGGGCCTACGAGCAGTACTTC. This gives the protein CASSFLIGAYEQYF. The chain uses TRBV7-8 and TRBJ2-7; no definite D call. The V gene's germline CDR1 is SGHVS and CDR2 FQNEAQ. This CDR3 has 14 residues. Trimming removed 3 bases at V and 2 bases at J, with 11 bases between.

The V call is TRBV7-2, the J call TRBJ2-3, with D tentatively TRBD2 (5 bases). Germline CDR1 SGHTA, CDR2 FQGNSA. V was pared by 5 bases and J by 5 bases, with 8 bases between. The CDR3 length is 12 residues. CDR3 in amino acids: CASSHGIDTQYF. For the CDR3, the DNA is TGTGCCAGCAGCCACGGGATAGATACGCAGTATTTT.

This CDR3 reads CASSLRGATDTQYF. CDR3 nucleotide sequence: TGTGCCAGCAGCTTGCGGGGGGCCACAGATACGCAGTATTTT. This sequence joins TRBV7-2 and TRBJ2-3; 8 bases align to TRBD2. The ends lost 3 bases at V and 2 bases at J; junction bases unmatched: 1. CDR1 and CDR2 from the germline V gene are SGHTA and FQGNSA. The CDR3 sequence is 14 residues long. The entire variable domain, with the rest obtained from reference TRBV7-2 and TRBJ2-3, is as follows: GAGVSQSPSNKVTEKGKDVELRCDPISGHTALYWYRQSLGQGLEFLIYFQGNSAPDKSGLPSDRFSAERTGGSVSTLTIQRTQQEDSAVYLCASSLRGATDTQYFGPGTRLTVL.

J is TRBJ2-2 and V is TRBV7-6; TRBD1 matches 10 bases. The J segment lost 5 bases and the V segment lost 5 bases, leaving 5 bases of the junction unmatched. The CDR3 totals 15 residues. Per the germline V gene, CDR1 is SGHVS and CDR2 is FNYEAQ. The CDR3 region has the DNA TGTGCCAGCAGCGGGGGACAGGGGTGGACCGGGGAGCTGTTTTTT. This translates into CASSGGQGWTGELFF.

The rearrangement joins TRBV28 to TRBJ1-5, with D possibly TRBD1 on 5 matching bases. This CDR3 is built from 15 residues. V dropped 4 bases and J dropped 2 bases, with 12 bases sitting between them. Germline loops: CDR1 MDHEN, CDR2 SYDVKM. The CDR3, as DNA: TGTGCCAGCAGTTCCGGGGCGGAGGGCAATCAGCCCCAGCATTTT. Its translation is CASSSGAEGNQPQHF.

This chain connects TRBV30 to TRBJ1-1, with 7 bases matching TRBD1. The CDR3 has 12 amino acids. V trimming: 0 bases; J trimming: 10 bases; junction bases outside the gene matches: 5. Germline V gene lookup returns CDR1 GTSNPN and CDR2 SVGIG (reference sequence). CDR3 region: CAWSVQGERAFF. CDR3 nucleotides: TGTGCCTGGAGTGTCCAGGGGGAACGAGCTTTCTTT.

The chain recombines TRBV2 with TRBJ1-2, with 7 bases that match TRBD1. Trimming removed 6 bases from V and 2 bases from J; junction bases left unmatched: 3. The CDR3 runs 13 residues. The V gene's germline CDR1 is SNHLY and CDR2 FYNNEI. CDR3 sequence reads: CASRRGQNYGYTF. CDR3 coding DNA: TGTGCCAGCAGGCGGGGACAGAACTATGGCTACACCTTC.

The chain recombines TRBV2 with TRBJ2-6; D ambiguous. CDR3 length: 14 residues. Trimming left V 10 bases short and J 0 bases short, with 10 bases between. Per germline, CDR1 SNHLY and CDR2 FYNNEI. CDR3 amino acids: CATSPGSGANVLTF. The CDR3 bases are TGTGCCACCAGCCCGGGCTCTGGGGCCAACGTCCTGACTTTC.

J is TRBJ2-5 and V is TRBV7-2; weak D call: TRBD2 (6 bases). Trimming removed 3 bases from V and 5 bases from J, with 16 bases in between. The germline gives CDR1 SGHTA, CDR2 FQGNSA. The CDR3 spans 15 residues. This CDR3 is CASSFPQGGVETQYF. CDR3 nucleotides: TGTGCCAGCAGCTTCCCCCAGGGAGGTGTGGAGACCCAGTACTTC.

This clone was found once. This chain connects TRBV6-5 to TRBJ2-5; D not resolved. Germline lookup yields CDR1 MNHEY and CDR2 SVGAGI. The CDR3 loop spans 15 amino acids. Trimming removed 0 bases from V and 1 base from J, with 9 bases in between. The DNA of the CDR3 is TGTGCCAGCAGTTACTCGATGGGCAGCCAAGAGACCCAGTACTTC. Translated, it gives CASSYSMGSQETQYF.

J is TRBJ2-7 and V is TRBV6-5; D gene ambiguous. Germline V gives CDR1 MNHEY, CDR2 SVGAGI. V was clipped by 2 bases and J by 2 bases, with 13 bases between them. This CDR3 is 15 amino acids long. CDR3 nucleotides: TGTGCCAGCAGTTACCGTCCGGTCCCCCCCTACGAGCAGTACTTC. Encoded protein: CASSYRPVPPYEQYF.